These 32 T cell receptor beta chains originate from one sample sequenced in a study of T cell clonotyping in hematopoietic cell transplantation. Here immunoSEQ multiplex PCR was the method, and the copy in TCRdb shows in-frame clones only, minus some. Found here are approximately 16,000 clones, roughly 85% of them singletons; the top ten hold around 4.3%. Sequenced input: peripheral blood mononuclear cells. The origin of the receptors is a woman aged 40 to 49 in good health. Some clones in this sample may be carry-over from other donors' samples.

The chain has TRBV6-5 and TRBJ2-7; 9 positions match TRBD2. The V and J ends lost 2 bases and 1 base, in that order; junction bases with no gene match: 0. Germline V gene lookup returns CDR1 MNHEY and CDR2 SVGAGI. The CDR3 totals 14 residues. CDR3 sequence: CASSYLAGSYEQYF. CDR3 nucleotide sequence: TGTGCCAGCAGTTACCTAGCGGGGTCCTACGAGCAGTACTTC.

This chain uses TRBV27 with TRBJ1-1; 7 positions match TRBD1. Germline CDR1 reads MNHEY; CDR2 reads SMNVEV (reference sequence). CDR3 length equals 16 residues. V gave up 1 base and J gave up 1 base; unmatched junction bases: 6. The CDR3 protein is CASSLLTGQKNTEAFF. As DNA, the CDR3 is TGTGCCAGCAGTTTATTGACGGGACAGAAGAACACTGAAGCTTTCTTT.

This clone was seen only once. The chain joins TRBV6-1 to TRBJ2-2; tentatively, D is TRBD2 (6 bases). The CDR3 extends over 16 amino acids. In germline, CDR1 is MNHNS, CDR2 SASEGT. Trimming pared 3 bases from V and 1 base from J, leaving 12 bases between. CDR3 loop: CASSEWAGLNTGELFF. The CDR3 bases are TGTGCCAGCAGTGAGTGGGCGGGACTGAACACCGGGGAGCTGTTTTTT.

The J gene is TRBJ2-3, the V gene TRBV2; TRBD2 might be the D (5 bases). The CDR3 extends over 13 amino acids. CDR1 is SNHLY and CDR2 is FYNNEI in the germline V gene. Trimming cost V 2 bases and J 10 bases, with 13 bases left between them. CDR3 protein: CASSERTSFAQYF. The CDR3 DNA follows: TGTGCCAGCAGTGAAAGGACTTCTTTCGCGCAGTATTTT.

The chain combines TRBV19 with TRBJ2-1; 15 positions agree with TRBD2. The CDR3 is made up of 14 amino acids. Germline loops: CDR1 LNHDA, CDR2 SQIVND (reference sequence). V lost 10 bases and J lost 8; bases outside the gene matches: 6. DNA for the CDR3: TGTGCCACCGGACTAGCGGGAGGGCTGGATGAGCAGTTCTTC. It yields the protein CATGLAGGLDEQFF. The whole variable domain, remainder taken from reference TRBV19 and TRBJ2-1, is DGGITQSPKYLFRKEGQNVTLSCEQNLNHDAMYWYRQDPGQGLRLIYYSQIVNDFQKGDIAEGYSVSREKKESFPLTVTSAQKNPTAFYLCATGLAGGLDEQFFGPGTRLTVL.

This clone was observed a handful of times. The V gene is TRBV4-3, the J gene TRBJ1-5; no firm D call. The CDR3 length is 14 residues. V gave up 0 bases and J gave up 7 bases, with 10 bases separating them. Germline assignment: CDR1 LGHNA and CDR2 YSLEER. The CDR3 sequence: CASSQDRSGQPQHF. The CDR3 coding sequence is TGCGCCAGCAGCCAAGATAGGTCGGGGCAGCCCCAGCATTTT.

The rearrangement links TRBV29-1 to TRBJ1-1; no clear D. V dropped 7 bases and J dropped 1 base, with 16 bases sitting between them. Germline assignment: CDR1 SQVTM and CDR2 ANQGSEA. The CDR3 is 14 amino acids. CDR3 sequence: CSARPAGPNTEAFF. The CDR3 nucleotides read TGCAGCGCCCGACCTGCCGGCCCGAACACTGAAGCTTTCTTT.

This chain connects TRBV10-1 to TRBJ2-7, with TRBD1 identical over 7 bases. Germline loops: CDR1 WNHNN, CDR2 SYGVQD (reference sequence). The CDR3 is made up of 12 amino acids. V lost 2 bases, J lost 7 bases, and 2 bases stayed unmatched. The CDR3 loop reads CASSEPDREQYF. As DNA, the CDR3 is TGCGCCAGCAGTGAGCCGGACAGGGAGCAGTACTTC.

The chain carries TRBV28 and TRBJ2-2; 7 nucleotides line up with TRBD2. Germline loops: CDR1 MDHEN, CDR2 SYDVKM. CDR3 length: 12 residues. CDR3 sequence: CVGRASTGELFF. DNA for the CDR3: TGTGTTGGGAGGGCGAGCACCGGGGAGCTGTTTTTT.

J is TRBJ1-5 and V is TRBV2; D not resolved. The CDR3 has 13 amino acids. CDR1 and CDR2 from the germline V gene are SNHLY and FYNNEI. Trimming took 6 bases from V and 2 from J, leaving 8 bases between them. DNA of the CDR3: TGTGCCAGCAGCACTTATGGCAATCAGCCCCAGCATTTT. Translated: CASSTYGNQPQHF.

The J gene is TRBJ2-7, the V gene TRBV2; no clear D gene. CDR3 length: 13 amino acids. The V gene's germline CDR1 is SNHLY and CDR2 FYNNEI. The germline V and J ends were trimmed by 6 bases and 0 bases, with 9 bases remaining between them. The DNA of the CDR3 is TGTGCCAGCAGGACAAGGGCCTCCTACGAGCAGTACTTC. It is translated as CASRTRASYEQYF.

The chain combines TRBV5-1 with TRBJ1-5; TRBD1 aligns across 8 bases. In germline, CDR1 is SGHRS, CDR2 YFSETQ. This CDR3 has 14 amino acids. After removal of 2 bases from V and 3 bases from J, the junction contained 1 base not matched to a gene. The CDR3 spells CASSLQGDNQPQHF. The CDR3 nucleotides read TGCGCCAGCAGCTTACAGGGGGACAATCAGCCCCAGCATTTT.

This chain uses TRBV7-2 with TRBJ2-5; D perhaps matches TRBD2 (6 bases). Deletions cut 5 bases from V and 4 bases from J, with 14 bases between. In germline, CDR1 is SGHTA, CDR2 FQGNSA. The CDR3 runs to 14 residues. CDR3: CASSAEAGRETQYF. The CDR3 region has the DNA TGTGCCAGCAGCGCTGAGGCGGGACGAGAGACCCAGTACTTC.

The chain recombines TRBV7-8 with TRBJ1-2; 8 bases line up with TRBD1. The length of the CDR3 is 14 residues. The germline gives CDR1 SGHVS, CDR2 FQNEAQ. The V gene end was trimmed by 3 bases and the J gene end by 3 bases; junction bases not matched to a gene: 3. CDR3 in amino acids: CASSLTGDDYGYTF. The CDR3 coding sequence is TGTGCCAGCAGCTTGACAGGGGACGACTATGGCTACACCTTC.

J is TRBJ1-4 and V is TRBV5-1, with 8 bases identical to TRBD1. Germline V gives CDR1 SGHRS, CDR2 YFSETQ. The V and J ends lost 4 bases and 0 bases, in that order; junction bases with no gene match: 5. This CDR3 has 16 amino acids. CDR3 sequence: CASSGSGQATNEKLFF. In nucleotides, the CDR3 is TGCGCCAGCAGCGGGTCGGGACAGGCAACTAATGAAAAACTGTTTTTT.

This chain links TRBV13 with TRBJ2-7; D remains unclear. The CDR3 is 11 amino acids. Between the trimmed V and J ends, which lost 4 bases and 3 bases, there was a span of 4 bases. Germline assignment: CDR1 PRHDT and CDR2 FYEKMQ (reference sequence). The CDR3 loop is CASSSYYEQYF. CDR3 in DNA: TGTGCCAGCAGCTCGTACTACGAGCAGTACTTC.

The rearrangement links TRBV7-8 to TRBJ1-2, with 8 bases aligning to TRBD1. Per the germline V gene, CDR1 is SGHVS and CDR2 is FQNEAQ. This CDR3 spans 15 amino acids. V dropped 5 bases and J dropped 4; count of bases not matched to a gene: 9. CDR3 coding DNA: TGTGCCAGCAGCACCGGACAGGGATTGACCTATGGCTACACCTTC. It specifies CASSTGQGLTYGYTF. Looking up the rest from reference TRBV7-8 and TRBJ1-2 gives the full variable domain: GAGVSQSPRYKVAKRGQDVALRCDPISGHVSLFWYQQALGQGPEFLTYFQNEAQLDKSGLPSDRFFAERPEGSVSTLKIQRTQQEDSAVYLCASSTGQGLTYGYTFGSGTRLTVV.

The sample holds one count of this clone. The rearrangement links TRBV27 to TRBJ2-1, with 10 bases fitting TRBD1. The CDR3 loop spans 15 amino acids. The J segment lost 4 bases and the V segment lost 5 bases, leaving 5 bases of the junction unmatched. Germline V CDR1 and CDR2: MNHEY, SMNVEV (reference sequence). The CDR3 protein is CASSAGQGSYNEQFF. The DNA of the CDR3 is TGTGCCAGCAGTGCGGGACAGGGGTCGTACAATGAGCAGTTCTTC.

The V call is TRBV19, the J call TRBJ1-2; no firm D call. Germline assignment: CDR1 LNHDA and CDR2 SQIVND (reference sequence). This CDR3 comprises 12 residues. Trimming left V 5 bases short and J 8 bases short, with 12 bases between. The CDR3 DNA reads TGTGCCAGTAGTCTCCAGGACCAAGGCTACACCTTC. This gives the protein CASSLQDQGYTF.

The V call is TRBV5-6, the J call TRBJ1-2; D is unclear. In germline, CDR1 is SGHDT, CDR2 YYEEEE. This CDR3 has 15 amino acids. Trimming stripped 3 bases from V and 6 bases from J, with 18 bases between. The CDR3 DNA reads as TGTGCCAGCAGCTCCTTTGCGATGGGCTACCATGGCTACACCTTC. Its protein product is CASSSFAMGYHGYTF.

The chain joins TRBV30 to TRBJ1-2; possibly TRBD1 for D (5 bases). The germline gives CDR1 GTSNPN, CDR2 SVGIG (reference sequence). The CDR3 covers 14 residues. V was shortened by 3 bases and J by 1 base, with 12 bases between the two germline ends. The chain's CDR3 is CAWRAGRINYGYTF. CDR3 in DNA: TGTGCCTGGAGGGCGGGACGGATTAACTATGGCTACACCTTC.

The chain couples TRBV7-9 to TRBJ1-2; D is perhaps TRBD1 (5 bases). This CDR3 region has 13 residues. CDR1 and CDR2 from the germline V gene are SEHNR and FQNEAQ (reference sequence). V lost 6 bases and J 6 bases, leaving 14 bases between the germline ends. The CDR3 sequence: CASRAGSFDGYTF. CDR3 DNA: TGTGCCAGCAGGGCAGGGTCCTTTGATGGCTACACCTTC. The whole variable domain, filled in from reference TRBV7-9 and TRBJ1-2, reads DTGVSQNPRHKITKRGQNVTFRCDPISEHNRLYWYRQTLGQGPEFLTYFQNEAQLEKSRLLSDRFSAERPKGSFSTLEIQRTEQGDSAMYLCASRAGSFDGYTFGSGTRLTVV.

V is TRBV6-5 and J is TRBJ2-3; D is ambiguous. Trimming pared 6 bases from V and 1 base from J, leaving 8 bases between. CDR1 and CDR2 from the germline V gene are MNHEY and SVGAGI. The CDR3 is 13 residues long. The CDR3 DNA sequence: TGTGCCAGCAGCCGAGGCCGCACAGATACGCAGTATTTT. Translation gives CASSRGRTDTQYF.

The count of this clone is one. This rearrangement joins TRBV11-2 to TRBJ2-3, with 10 bases lining up with TRBD2. Germline lookup yields CDR1 SGHAT and CDR2 FQNNGV. V shed 5 bases, J shed 3 bases, and the junction held 8 bases outside the gene matches. CDR3 length: 16 residues. The CDR3 loop is CASSSTSGGATDTQYF. As DNA, the CDR3 is TGTGCCAGCAGCAGCACGAGCGGGGGGGCAACAGATACGCAGTATTTT. Looking up the rest from reference TRBV11-2 and TRBJ2-3 gives the full variable domain: EAGVAQSPRYKIIEKRQSVAFWCNPISGHATLYWYQQILGQGPKLLIQFQNNGVVDDSQLPKDRFSAERLKGVDSTLKIQPAKLEDSAVYLCASSSTSGGATDTQYFGPGTRLTVL.

The chain uses TRBV7-2 and TRBJ1-1, with D tentatively TRBD1 (5 bases). CDR3 size: 16 residues. The V end lost 0 bases, the J end lost 1 base, and 12 bases lay between the germline ends. CDR1 and CDR2 from the germline V gene are SGHTA and FQGNSA. The CDR3, as DNA: TGTGCCAGCAGCTTAGCGGCAGTGGGGGGGAACACTGAAGCTTTCTTT. Encoded protein: CASSLAAVGGNTEAFF.

V gene TRBV19 combines with J gene TRBJ1-2, with 7 bases aligning to TRBD1. The V gene end was trimmed by 3 bases and the J gene end by 11 bases; junction bases not matched to a gene: 15. Germline V gene data show CDR1 as LNHDA and CDR2 as SQIVND (reference sequence). The CDR3 runs to 15 residues. CDR3 bases: TGTGCCAGTAGTATTGAATTACGGTCGGCAGGGGGATACACCTTC. It yields the protein CASSIELRSAGGYTF.

The J gene is TRBJ1-4, the V gene TRBV7-2, with TRBD1 identical over 9 bases. V lost 5 bases, J lost 4 bases, and 5 bases stayed unmatched. The CDR3 is 15 amino acids. CDR1 is SGHTA and CDR2 is FQGNSA in the germline V gene. CDR3 region: CASSDDRGVNEKLFF. The CDR3 region has the DNA TGTGCCAGCAGCGACGACAGGGGGGTTAATGAAAAACTGTTTTTT.

The chain uses TRBV28 and TRBJ1-5; 8 bases agree with TRBD1. The CDR3 spans 21 residues. From germline, CDR1 is MDHEN and CDR2 SYDVKM. Trimming removed 4 bases from V and 2 bases from J; junction bases left unmatched: 22. The DNA of the CDR3 is TGTGCCAGCAGTTCAACAACCTTAATTAGACAGGGGTCAAGAGGCAATCAGCCCCAGCATTTT. This gives the protein CASSSTTLIRQGSRGNQPQHF. The entire variable domain, with the rest obtained from reference TRBV28 and TRBJ1-5, is as follows: DVKVTQSSRYLVKRTGEKVFLECVQDMDHENMFWYRQDPGLGLRLIYFSYDVKMKEKGDIPEGYSVSREKKERFSLILESASTNQTSMYLCASSSTTLIRQGSRGNQPQHFGDGTRLSIL.

The chain is built from TRBV19 and TRBJ2-3; TRBD2 matches at 7 bases. Germline V gene lookup returns CDR1 LNHDA and CDR2 SQIVND (reference sequence). The V gene end was trimmed by 10 bases and the J gene end by 4 bases; junction bases not matched to a gene: 8. CDR3 size: 13 residues. The CDR3 DNA follows: TGTGCCACAAGGGAGGGGCACCCAGATACGCAGTATTTT. This codes for CATREGHPDTQYF.

The V and J genes are TRBV6-5 and TRBJ1-1; unclear D gene. V was clipped by 2 bases and J by 5 bases, with 9 bases between them. Germline V gene lookup returns CDR1 MNHEY and CDR2 SVGAGI. The CDR3 has 13 amino acids. The CDR3 DNA is TGTGCCAGCAGTTACGGGTCTATAACTGAAGCTTTCTTT. Encoded protein: CASSYGSITEAFF.

The J gene is TRBJ1-3, the V gene TRBV14; 8 bases agree with TRBD1. This CDR3 region has 16 residues. Looked up from germline, CDR1 is SGHDN and CDR2 is FVKESK. The junction had 5 bases not matched to a gene; V was cut back by 4 bases and J by 0 bases. In DNA form, the CDR3 reads TGTGCCAGCAGCCTATTGACAGGGGCCTCTGGAAACACCATATATTTT. Encoded protein: CASSLLTGASGNTIYF.

The chain couples TRBV28 to TRBJ1-5; D may be TRBD1 (5 bases). V was pared by 5 bases and J by 3 bases, with 20 bases between. CDR1 is MDHEN, CDR2 SYDVKM, per germline. This CDR3 is 17 amino acids long. Here the CDR3 DNA reads TGTGCCAGCAGTAAAATGACAGCCCCCCTGTACAATCAGCCCCAGCATTTT. Protein product: CASSKMTAPLYNQPQHF.